The present T cell receptor beta chain was sequenced within a study of identical twins. Each CDR3 protein is one row after TCRdb ran MiXCR on the 5' RACE reads. The table shows under 800,000 distinct CDR3 sequences, with about 20% occurring only once. This CDR3 is 18 amino acids long. Germline V gene lookup returns CDR1 ENHRY and CDR2 SYGVKD. V shed 5 bases and J 2 bases; nucleotides not matched to a gene: 13. The study, taken as a whole, reports: The presence of invariant MAIT and iNKT cells could partly confound analyses of zero-insertion sequences. Shared out-of-frame alpha sequences (those common to twins) showed excess low generation probability.

This clonotype was found a few times. The antigen is undetermined. This sample was shared with a second study, whose subject was T cells expressing NK-cell markers. As reported in that work: Repertoires of TCR beta were obtained from T cells sorted as CD3+CD56+NKG2C+, CD3+CD56+NKG2C- and CD3+CD56-NKG2C+. As a fraction of CD8+ T cells, dominant NKG2C+ clonotypes reached roughly 1.0-7.0% in over 5 donors.

The source material was PBMCs. This TCR was recovered from a woman in her late teens or twenties in good health. The gene calls are TRBV10-3 and TRBJ2-3, with 10 nucleotides matching TRBD1. The chain's CDR3 is CAISSDRGPPLATDTQYF. CDR3 DNA: TGTGCCATCAGTTCTGACAGGGGGCCACCCCTAGCCACAGATACGCAGTATTTT.